Below, 29 T cell receptor beta chains from the same sample are listed, as sequenced in a study of shared clonotypes between healthy human individuals. The protocol was immunoSEQ multiplex PCR, while the TCRdb copy is restricted to in-frame clones and leaves out a portion. The repertoire consists of under 750,000 clones, with approximately 72% occurring once and the leading ten covering about 1.8%. Sequences were obtained from memory CD4+ T cells sorted from blood. Subset described: CD45RA-negative fraction. These receptors all come from a woman in her twenties or thirties in good health.

The CDR3 sequence is CASSPTGEREKLFF. CDR3 nucleotides: TGTGCCAGCAGCCCCACAGGGGAACGAGAAAAACTGTTTTTT. The chain uses TRBV7-9 and TRBJ1-4; 7 nucleotides agree with TRBD1. V lost 5 bases and J lost 8; bases outside the gene matches: 8. The CDR3 has 14 residues. Per germline, CDR1 SEHNR and CDR2 FQNEAQ (reference sequence).

Turning to this clone: Within the sample, other DNA sequences also encode this same CDR3. The CDR3 DNA sequence: TGCAGCGGGGGAGGGGGGGATGGCTACACCTTC. Protein sequence: CSGGGGDGYTF. This chain connects TRBV29-1 to TRBJ1-2, with D tentatively TRBD1 (6 bases). V was shortened by 7 bases and J by 6 bases, with 12 bases between the two germline ends. This CDR3 has 11 amino acids. Germline loops: CDR1 SQVTM, CDR2 ANQGSEA.

V usage is TRBV18 and J usage is TRBJ2-5; 12 bases agree with TRBD2. Losses at the gene ends were 3 bases for V and 5 bases for J; bases not matched to a gene: 7. Germline-derived CDR1 and CDR2 are KGHSH and LQKENI. CDR3 size: 16 residues. The DNA for the CDR3 is TGTGCCAGCTCACCTAGGACTAGCGGGAACGGGGAGACCCAGTACTTC. Protein sequence: CASSPRTSGNGETQYF.

The CDR3 bases are TGCGCCAGCAGCTTGACCCGAGCGGGAGGAGGAGAGACCCAGTACTTC. It codes for CASSLTRAGGGETQYF. V and J are TRBV5-1 and TRBJ2-5, with 9 bases that match TRBD2. After removal of 1 base from V and 4 bases from J, the junction contained 8 bases not matched to a gene. The CDR3 sequence is 16 residues long. The germline V gene encodes CDR1 SGHRS and CDR2 YFSETQ.

V gene TRBV2 combines with J gene TRBJ2-3; weak D call: TRBD2 (5 bases). The germline CDR1 and CDR2 sequences are SNHLY and FYNNEI. This CDR3 is built from 16 residues. Deletions cut 7 bases from V and 0 bases from J, with 17 bases between. Here the CDR3 reads CASTEARASSTDTQYF. CDR3 nucleotide sequence: TGTGCCAGCACCGAGGCCCGAGCTAGCAGCACAGATACGCAGTATTTT.

This chain connects TRBV21-1 to TRBJ2-3; TRBD2, as called in the table, went unchecked against the DNA. TRBV21-1 constitutes a pseudogene. This CDR3 spans 15 amino acids. This chain's CDR3 is CASSMELEGTDTQYF. CDR3 nucleotide sequence: TGTGCCAGCAGCATGGAACTCGAGGGTACAGATACGCAGTATTTT.

This chain links TRBV6-6 with TRBJ2-5; 13 bases agree with TRBD2. V gave up 7 bases and J gave up 5 bases; unmatched junction bases: 7. Germline V gene data show CDR1 as MNHNY and CDR2 as SVGAGI (reference sequence). The CDR3 is 15 residues long. The CDR3 protein is CASNPGTSGMETQYF. DNA for the CDR3: TGTGCCAGCAACCCCGGGACTAGCGGGATGGAGACCCAGTACTTC.

The chain uses TRBV19 and TRBJ2-1; D unclear. V was trimmed by 7 bases and J by 3 bases, leaving 4 bases between them. CDR3 size: 11 residues. CDR1 and CDR2 from the germline V gene are LNHDA and SQIVND (reference sequence). The DNA for the CDR3 is TGTGCCAGTAAGGTCTACAATGAGCAGTTCTTC. Protein sequence: CASKVYNEQFF.

This clone was recorded only once. The rearrangement uses TRBV5-1 and TRBJ2-7; the match to TRBD1 covers 8 bases. After removal of 1 base from V and 2 bases from J, the junction contained 20 bases not matched to a gene. The CDR3 length is 20 residues. Germline V gene data show CDR1 as SGHRS and CDR2 as YFSETQ. DNA of the CDR3: TGCGCCAGCAGCTTGCCACCCTCCCGAATTGACAGGGGTCCGACCTACGAGCAGTACTTC. It specifies CASSLPPSRIDRGPTYEQYF.

The chain joins TRBV27 to TRBJ1-2, with 8 bases matching TRBD1. The junction had 12 bases not matched to a gene; V was cut back by 5 bases and J by 4 bases. The CDR3 sequence is 16 residues long. Germline CDR1 is MNHEY and CDR2 is SMNVEV (reference sequence). This chain's CDR3 is CASSATQGARSYGYTF. Here the CDR3 DNA reads TGTGCCAGCAGTGCAACCCAGGGGGCGCGAAGCTATGGCTACACCTTC.

V usage is TRBV30 and J usage is TRBJ1-2, with 7 bases matching TRBD1. With 3 bases clipped from V and 3 bases from J, the junction kept 13 bases outside the gene matches. The V gene's germline CDR1 is GTSNPN and CDR2 SVGIG (reference sequence). The CDR3 runs to 16 residues. For the CDR3, the DNA is TGTGCCTGGAGAGTTCTGACAGGGATCGTTTACTATGGCTACACCTTC. Translation gives CAWRVLTGIVYYGYTF.

The chain is built from TRBV2 and TRBJ2-5; D remains ambiguous. The CDR3 consists of 15 residues. V lost 5 bases, J lost 1 base, and 14 bases lay in between. The germline CDR1 and CDR2 sequences are SNHLY and FYNNEI. The CDR3 spells CASSSLDGSQETQYF. In nucleotides, the CDR3 is TGTGCCAGCAGTTCCCTGGACGGATCCCAAGAGACCCAGTACTTC.

The rearrangement links TRBV25-1 to TRBJ1-5, with 7 bases identical to TRBD1. Looked up from germline, CDR1 is MGHDK and CDR2 is SYGVNS. V was clipped by 6 bases and J by 2 bases; unmatched bases: 4. This CDR3 comprises 14 residues. CDR3 bases: TGTGCCAGCAGCCGAGGACAGGGCAATCAGCCCCAGCATTTT. Encoded protein: CASSRGQGNQPQHF.

V gene TRBV7-7 combines with J gene TRBJ1-5; D not resolved. The V end lost 1 base, the J end lost 4 bases, and 11 bases lay between the germline ends. CDR1 and CDR2 (germline): SSHAT, FNYEAQ (reference sequence). The CDR3 consists of 15 residues. CDR3 nucleotide sequence: TGTGCCAGCAGCTTAGTAATGGGATTAAATCAGCCCCAGCATTTT. This encodes CASSLVMGLNQPQHF.

The chain couples TRBV5-1 to TRBJ2-3, with 7 bases aligning to TRBD1. V shed 2 bases and J 8 bases; nucleotides not matched to a gene: 11. This CDR3 spans 15 amino acids. In germline, CDR1 is SGHRS, CDR2 YFSETQ. CDR3 amino acids: CASSFFDRAAGTQYF. CDR3 bases: TGCGCCAGCAGCTTTTTTGACAGGGCGGCCGGTACGCAGTATTTT. The full variable domain, in which reference TRBV5-1 and TRBJ2-3 provide the parts outside the CDR3, is KAGVTQTPRYLIKTRGQQVTLSCSPISGHRSVSWYQQTPGQGLQFLFEYFSETQRNKGNFPGRFSGRQFSNSRSEMNVSTLELGDSALYLCASSFFDRAAGTQYFGPGTRLTVL.

This clone has a handful of counts. The genes are TRBV6-6 and TRBJ1-4; tentative D call: TRBD1 (6 bases). Germline V gene sequence: CDR1 MNHNY, CDR2 SVGAGI (reference sequence). The CDR3 is 15 residues long. The V and J ends lost 2 bases and 4 bases respectively, with 11 bases between them. The CDR3 sequence: CASSYSDRNNEKLFF. The CDR3 region has the DNA TGTGCCAGCAGTTACAGCGACAGGAATAATGAAAAACTGTTTTTT.

This chain uses TRBV4-2 with TRBJ2-3; TRBD2 agrees at 7 bases. The CDR3 runs to 11 residues. Losses at the gene ends were 0 bases for V and 13 bases for J; bases not matched to a gene: 1. The germline gives CDR1 LGHNA, CDR2 YNFKEQ. The CDR3 DNA is TGTGCCAGCAGCCAAGAGGGGGGGGAGTATTTT. Its translation is CASSQEGGEYF.

Note on this clone: Other DNA variants within this sample encode the same CDR3. V gene TRBV19 combines with J gene TRBJ2-7; TRBD2 matches at 10 bases. The germline gives CDR1 LNHDA, CDR2 SQIVND (reference sequence). The trim removed 6 bases at V and 4 bases at J, leaving 9 bases unmatched. The CDR3 spans 15 residues. The CDR3 DNA follows: TGTGCCAGTAGCGTAAGCGGGAGGGCCGGGTACGAGCAGTACTTC. Amino acid sequence: CASSVSGRAGYEQYF.

CDR3 sequence: CATSSTARGGISNQPQHF. In DNA form, the CDR3 reads TGTGCCACCAGCAGCACCGCCAGGGGGGGTATTAGCAATCAGCCCCAGCATTTT. The chain links TRBV15 to TRBJ1-5, with 7 positions matching TRBD1. Per germline, CDR1 LNHNV and CDR2 YYDKDF (reference sequence). The CDR3 extends over 18 amino acids. Trimming removed 3 bases from V and 0 bases from J; junction bases left unmatched: 11.

The chain recombines TRBV6-1 with TRBJ2-7, with D unresolved. This CDR3 spans 14 amino acids. Germline V gene data show CDR1 as MNHNS and CDR2 as SASEGT. The V end lost 6 bases, the J end lost 0 bases, and 12 bases lay between the germline ends. CDR3: CASRKEPSSYEQYF. The CDR3 nucleotides are TGTGCCAGCAGGAAGGAGCCGAGCTCCTACGAGCAGTACTTC.

The rearrangement joins TRBV6-5 to TRBJ2-7; D remains ambiguous. The CDR3 extends over 12 amino acids. Germline CDR1 reads MNHEY; CDR2 reads SVGAGI. V was cut by 9 bases and J by 6 bases, with 15 bases left in between. The CDR3 nucleotides are TGTGCCAGTAAAGGACGGACCTCCGAGCAGTACTTC. It translates to CASKGRTSEQYF.

This clone was counted between two and nine times. The chain uses TRBV7-2 and TRBJ2-1; 8 positions agree with TRBD2. The V segment lost 5 bases and the J segment 9 bases; nucleotides outside the gene matches: 9. The CDR3 sequence is 14 residues long. Per germline, CDR1 SGHTA and CDR2 FQGNSA. CDR3 DNA: TGTGCCAGCAGCCCAGGGGCGCTAGCGGGTGAGCAGTTCTTC. It is translated as CASSPGALAGEQFF.

This sequence joins TRBV2 and TRBJ1-5; 8 nucleotides line up with TRBD1. Germline loops: CDR1 SNHLY, CDR2 FYNNEI. The CDR3 extends over 15 amino acids. The J segment lost 7 bases and the V segment lost 7 bases, leaving 12 bases of the junction unmatched. The CDR3 is CASTGGGRQGQPQHF. The CDR3 region has the DNA TGTGCCAGCACAGGGGGCGGTCGACAGGGGCAGCCCCAGCATTTT.

The chain links TRBV18 to TRBJ2-6, with unresolved D. The germline V and J ends were trimmed by 3 bases and 3 bases, with 21 bases remaining between them. This CDR3 is 19 amino acids long. Germline V gene data show CDR1 as KGHSH and CDR2 as LQKENI. The CDR3 coding sequence is TGTGCCAGCTCACCGCAAGCCGCAAGAAGAGGCGTTGGGGCCAACGTCCTGACTTTC. This translates into CASSPQAARRGVGANVLTF.

The chain couples TRBV28 to TRBJ1-2, with 10 bases fitting TRBD1. Trimming at V came to 7 bases and at J to 3 bases, leaving 5 bases not matched to a gene. CDR1 is MDHEN and CDR2 is SYDVKM in the germline V gene. The CDR3 length is 14 residues. This chain's CDR3 is CASTQGQGYYGYTF. In DNA form, the CDR3 reads TGTGCCAGCACCCAGGGACAGGGGTACTATGGCTACACCTTC.

This clone was counted only a few times. This chain links TRBV28 with TRBJ1-2; D unresolved. This CDR3 region has 13 residues. Germline CDR1 MDHEN, CDR2 SYDVKM. V gave up 3 bases and J gave up 8 bases, with 13 bases separating them. The CDR3 DNA sequence: TGTGCCAGCAGTTTCCGGGCAGGCAGAGGCTACACCTTC. It translates to CASSFRAGRGYTF.

V gene TRBV28 combines with J gene TRBJ2-1, with TRBD1 matching over 8 bases. This CDR3 is 15 amino acids long. The V gene's germline CDR1 is MDHEN and CDR2 SYDVKM. With 4 bases clipped from V and 8 bases from J, the junction kept 10 bases outside the gene matches. CDR3 bases: TGTGCCAGCAGTTCCCAGGGGGCGCGTTTGTATGAGCAGTTCTTC. It codes for CASSSQGARLYEQFF.

Points on this clone: Within the sample, other DNA sequences also encode this same CDR3. This chain joins TRBV2 and TRBJ1-1, with no clear D. V shed 4 bases and J shed 1 base, with 7 bases lying between them. Germline CDR1 SNHLY, CDR2 FYNNEI. This CDR3 contains 13 residues. The CDR3 loop reads CASSGQKNTEAFF. The CDR3 DNA follows: TGTGCCAGCAGTGGTCAAAAGAACACTGAAGCTTTCTTT.

This chain links TRBV4-1 with TRBJ1-2, with 8 bases that match TRBD1. The V gene's germline CDR1 is MGHRA and CDR2 YSYEKL. The CDR3 consists of 15 residues. V lost 5 bases to trimming and J lost 2 bases; unmatched junction nucleotides: 7. In nucleotides, the CDR3 is TGCGCCAGCAGCGCGCAGGGGGCCAAGAACTATGGCTACACCTTC. The encoded protein is CASSAQGAKNYGYTF.